A selection of T cell receptor beta chains follows, all from one sample in a study of beta chain features in type 1 diabetes. Produced via immunoSEQ multiplex PCR; TCRdb's table is partial and in-frame only. The table lists about 350,000 clones, around a fifth of them singletons. Material: naive CD4+ T cells from blood. The source of these receptors is a woman aged 18-29 years in good health. CDR3s leave out the opening cysteine and the closing phenylalanine or tryptophan.

V	length	CDR3
TRBV2	12	ASSEAGGSYGYT
TRBV29-1	11	SVDPDREGTQY
TRBV19	15	ASSISRDRASGSPLH
TRBV6-5	13	ASSYSLAGGYEQY
TRBV29-1	10	SVARGDEKLF
TRBV10-3	11	AISLTDTDTQY
TRBV6-1	10	ASTGVIYGYT
TRBV30	12	AWSLQWAGNTIY
TRBV10-3	12	AISPGLAEETQY
TRBV7-9	12	ASSPRQGLHEQY
TRBV7-2	10	ASTNRGQGYT
TRBV9	14	ASSLEAGRRADEQF
TRBV2	15	ASSERAATPGKETQY
TRBV7-8	12	ASSFLRFQETQY
TRBV7-2	11	ASSLDTTYEQY
TRBV28	11	ASSLSTPYEQY
TRBV4-1	13	ASRTGTSGRHEQY
TRBV5-6	10	ASSLQGLEQY
TRBV7-9	12	ASSFGQGVPGYT
TRBV23-1	14	ASTPTKTYPYVEQY
TRBV10-3	11	ASQRDRGNEQF
TRBV11-2	15	ASSFGQGGGIQETQY
TRBV25-1	11	ALTEGGVNEQF
TRBV7-9	12	ASSRDRGRETQY
TRBV6-1	11	ASSGTGSTEAF